The rows below give T cell receptor beta chains drawn from one sample of a study of CD8 T cells in ankylosing spondylitis. TCRdb reprocessed the 5' RACE reads with MiXCR, giving one entry per CDR3 protein. The table has a few hundred thousand distinct CDR3 sequences, about 20% seen once; the top ten hold around a third. Sample: blood, either unsorted or a sorted T cell fraction (not recorded which). Receptor source: a male donor with ankylosing spondylitis or in good health (not recorded which). CDR3s include the opening cysteine and the closing phenylalanine or tryptophan. The D gene is left open where the match is weak. Size is omitted from some rows. Given values are once, few, many or a class for expanded clones.

>TRBV24-1|few|TRBJ2-2|TRBD2
CATSDSAGATGELFF
TGTGCCACCAGTGATTCAGCGGGGGCCACCGGGGAGCTGTTTTTT
>TRBV6-1|medium-sized|TRBJ2-2|NA
CASRTGDGANTGELFF
TGTGCCAGCAGAACGGGGGACGGAGCGAACACCGGGGAGCTGTTTTTT
>TRBV5-1|few|TRBJ2-1|TRBD2
CASSLEGGGSYNEQFF
TGCGCCAGCAGCTTGGAAGGCGGGGGCTCCTACAATGAGCAGTTCTTC
>TRBV27|NA|TRBJ2-7|TRBD1
CASSPGTGFGEQYF
TGTGCCAGCAGTCCCGGGACAGGGTTTGGCGAGCAGTACTTC
>TRBV12-3/TRBV12-4|NA|TRBJ2-3|NA
CASNLGGADTQYF
TGTGCCAGCAATTTGGGGGGAGCAGATACGCAGTATTTT
>TRBV29-1|many|TRBJ2-7|NA
CSVEDRSLLGTEQYF
TGCAGCGTTGAAGACCGTAGCCTGCTGGGGACCGAGCAGTACTTC
>TRBV11-3|few|TRBJ2-1|NA
CASSLVGPGLYNEQFF
TGTGCCAGCAGCTTAGTAGGACCCGGCCTCTACAATGAGCAGTTCTTC
>TRBV7-8|few|TRBJ1-1|NA
CASSLAGWIEAFF
TGTGCCAGCAGCTTAGCTGGTTGGATCGAAGCTTTCTTT
>TRBV27|few|TRBJ2-1|TRBD2
CASSLLLAGGPGNEQFF
TGTGCCAGCAGTTTACTGCTAGCGGGAGGACCGGGGAATGAGCAGTTCTTC
>TRBV29-1|few|TRBJ2-7|NA
CSVFGGRTYEQYF
TGCAGCGTTTTCGGCGGGCGAACCTACGAGCAGTACTTC
>TRBV27|few|TRBJ2-1|TRBD2
CASSPGSGFTNEQFF
TGTGCCAGCAGCCCCGGTAGCGGGTTTACGAATGAGCAGTTCTTC
>TRBV5-1|NA|TRBJ2-7|TRBD1
CASSLQGDEYEQYF
TGCGCCAGCAGCTTACAGGGGGACGAGTACGAGCAGTACTTC
>TRBV4-1|many|TRBJ1-6|NA
CASSQDNRGNSPLHF
TGCGCCAGCAGCCAGGACAATCGGGGTAATTCACCCCTCCACTTT
>TRBV11-2|NA|TRBJ2-7|TRBD1
CASSFSSFGTGYEQYF
TGTGCCAGCAGCTTTTCCTCCTTTGGGACAGGGTACGAGCAGTACTTC
>TRBV7-9|NA|TRBJ2-5|TRBD1
CASTPGGAGPEAQYF
TGTGCCAGCACCCCAGGGGGCGCAGGGCCAGAGGCCCAGTACTTC